This TCR beta chain was captured by sequencing in a study of blood T cell repertoires in COVID-19 (TCRdb year 2020). Study-wide context: The collaborator samples originated in the United States, Italy and Spain and spanned the acute and convalescent phases of COVID-19. The samples were drawn from two sources: the first 160 participants of the ongoing ImmuneRACE study, and about 1,300 subjects contributed by 6 global collaborators. The repertoires were released in a freely available public database intended as a resource for research on the immune response to SARS-CoV-2. The sample metadata nearly always contained a de-identified subject ID, COVID-19 status, age in years and sex. The prospective study material was composed of cDNA or gDNA derived from T cells, B-cell-depleted T cells, or PBMCs. The dataset comprised deeply sampled blood TCRbeta repertoires from subjects exposed to, actively infected with, or recovered from COVID-19. Where HLA class I and class II types were available, the types were taken from metadata supplied by the sample provider, not from assay-based typing. What the authors observed across the whole study: How much clinical and demographic metadata was included differed by source and by participant, and the metadata was provided uncurated.

A remark on this clone: Its target antigen remains unknown. No quality values exist for individual bases; no much larger clone is one base distant.

The collaborating institutions used their own protocols to collect whole blood in K2EDTA tubes. For TCRbeta analysis, collaborators shipped samples as frozen whole blood, isolated PBMCs, or DNA extracted from either of those sample types. TCRbeta CDR3 regions were amplified from genomic DNA using the immunoSEQ Assay, a bias-controlled multiplex PCR. Processing in the source paper ran as follows. Within the assay, amplification of reference gene primers was used to estimate how many nucleated cells each sample contained. To quantify the absolute abundance of each unique TCRbeta CDR3 rearrangement, sequence reads were collapsed and filtered. For each sample, productive Simpson clonality was calculated as the square root of Simpson's diversity index over productive rearrangements. The clones in this table, taken by TCRdb from immuneACCESS, are in-frame only. Not every clone is retained; where verified, under half of the shortfall comes from an unresolved V gene, and the cause of the rest is unknown. The V and J calls and clone size are taken from that table; D and trimming were inferred from the DNA. The sample records some 96,000 clones, roughly nine tenths of which are singletons. The ten largest clonotypes hold about 9.3% of the sample.

Trimming leaves V shorter by 6 bases and J shorter by 7 bases, with the junction holding 9 bases beyond the gene matches. The CDR3 covers 13 residues, taking in both the cysteine and the phenylalanine. Of the read, only the CDR3 DNA is kept; its 39 bases are in frame from base 1. From the germline V gene, CDR1 is KGHSH and CDR2 is LQKENI. The sequenced sample was peripheral blood. The chain is made from TRBV18 and TRBJ2-7, and TRBD1 aligns with 7 junction nucleotides. The TCR comes from a man aged 45 to 65 with acute or convalescent COVID-19. The encoded CDR3 is CASSPGTAAEQYF. The nucleotide sequence is TGTGCCAGCTCTCCCGGGACAGCGGCTGAGCAGTACTTC.